The next 32 T cell receptor beta chains were all read from a single sample in a study of T cell responses to AZD1222 COVID-19 vaccine. This table comes from immunoSEQ multiplex PCR, and its TCRdb copy is limited to in-frame clones, with some not included. Among roughly 90,000 clones listed, approximately 90% were seen once. Sample: peripheral blood, taken 28 days after the second AZD1222 dose. Source of these receptors: an adult who received the AZD1222 COVID-19 vaccine.

This clone has only one observation. The genes are TRBV4-1 and TRBJ1-3, with D unresolved. The CDR3 has 16 amino acids. V was shortened by 1 base and J by 0 bases, with 10 bases between the two germline ends. Germline assignment: CDR1 MGHRA and CDR2 YSYEKL. CDR3 coding DNA: TGCGCCAGCAGCCAAGTAACAGCCAGCTCTGGAAACACCATATATTTT. Encoded protein: CASSQVTASSGNTIYF.

The CDR3 sequence is CASSLGLSHNSPLHF. For the CDR3, the DNA is TGTGCCAGCAGCTTAGGCCTCTCACATAATTCACCCCTCCACTTT. This chain links TRBV13 with TRBJ1-6; D is undetermined. This CDR3 is built from 15 residues. V was clipped by 0 bases and J by 5 bases, with 8 bases between them. The germline CDR1 and CDR2 sequences are PRHDT and FYEKMQ (reference sequence).

The gene calls are TRBV13 and TRBJ1-1, with TRBD1 matching over 7 bases. V gave up 5 bases and J gave up 11 bases; unmatched junction bases: 8. Germline lookup yields CDR1 PRHDT and CDR2 FYEKMQ (reference sequence). The CDR3 is 12 residues long. CDR3 in DNA: TGTGCCAGCAGCAGAACAGGGGTAGCTGCTTTCTTT. It translates to CASSRTGVAAFF.

The chain uses TRBV3-1 (or the pseudogene TRBV3-2) and TRBJ2-5, with D tentatively TRBD1 (6 bases). CDR3 length: 12 amino acids. The germline CDR1 and CDR2 sequences are LGHDT and YNNKEL (reference sequence). The V and J ends lost 4 bases and 14 bases respectively, with 17 bases between them. CDR3 amino acids: CASSRGAGVSYF. The CDR3 DNA reads TGTGCCAGCAGCCGCGGAGCAGGGGTTTCATACTTC.

Written as DNA, the CDR3 is TGTGCCACCAGCAGAGCTGCGGGGGTAAACACAGATACGCAGTATTTT. It codes for CATSRAAGVNTDTQYF. This chain connects TRBV15 to TRBJ2-3; 7 bases fit TRBD2. CDR3 length equals 16 residues. The trim removed 1 base at V and 2 bases at J, leaving 6 bases unmatched. Germline V gives CDR1 LNHNV, CDR2 YYDKDF (reference sequence).

The V gene is TRBV6-2 or TRBV6-3, the J gene TRBJ2-7; 7 bases are a match to TRBD2. The length of the CDR3 is 13 residues. Germline V gives CDR1 MNHEY, CDR2 SVGEGT. The junction had 0 bases not matched to a gene; V was cut back by 2 bases and J by 2 bases. CDR3: CASSYAGAYEQYF. The CDR3, as DNA: TGTGCCAGCAGTTACGCGGGGGCCTACGAGCAGTACTTC.

The rearrangement links TRBV19 to TRBJ2-3; D uncertain. The germline V gene has CDR1 LNHDA and CDR2 SQIVND (reference sequence). Trimming left V 1 base short and J 0 bases short, with 8 bases between. The CDR3 has 15 residues. The CDR3 sequence is CASSIVPTSTDTQYF. The CDR3 DNA is TGTGCCAGTAGTATAGTACCAACTAGCACAGATACGCAGTATTTT.

The chain combines TRBV6-1 with TRBJ1-6; D call uncertain. CDR3 length: 14 residues. Germline V gene data show CDR1 as MNHNS and CDR2 as SASEGT. Trimming removed 0 bases from V and 10 bases from J, with 10 bases in between. The CDR3 loop is CASSEAQFWSPLHF. The CDR3 DNA is TGTGCCAGCAGTGAAGCGCAATTTTGGTCACCCCTCCACTTT.

The V call is TRBV7-2, the J call TRBJ1-1; D gene unclear. The V end lost 2 bases, the J end lost 11 bases, and 15 bases lay between the germline ends. The CDR3 has 13 amino acids. The germline V gene encodes CDR1 SGHTA and CDR2 FQGNSA. CDR3 bases: TGTGCCAGCAGCTTATTGGAAGGGCGAGGGGCTTTCTTT. It specifies CASSLLEGRGAFF.

The V and J genes are TRBV28 and TRBJ1-4, with 8 bases that match TRBD1. This CDR3 region has 13 residues. The ends lost 5 bases at V and 9 bases at J; junction bases unmatched: 5. Germline V gives CDR1 MDHEN, CDR2 SYDVKM. The CDR3 DNA follows: TGTGCCAGCAGTGGACAGGGTACTCAAAAACTGTTTTTT. Protein: CASSGQGTQKLFF.

The chain joins TRBV2 to TRBJ1-5; D is unresolved. V was shortened by 6 bases and J by 2 bases, with 11 bases between the two germline ends. Germline values: CDR1 SNHLY, CDR2 FYNNEI. The CDR3 has 14 residues. CDR3 coding DNA: TGTGCCAGCAGCCGCCAGAGTGGCAATCAGCCCCAGCATTTT. Its protein is CASSRQSGNQPQHF.

This chain uses TRBV28 with TRBJ1-2, with a possible D match to TRBD1 (5 bases). The V gene lost 3 bases and the J gene lost 4 bases, with 24 bases spanning the gap. The CDR3 consists of 18 residues. CDR1 and CDR2 (germline): MDHEN, SYDVKM. CDR3: CASSFIPGRINFSYGYTF. The CDR3 DNA follows: TGTGCCAGCAGTTTTATTCCAGGGAGGATTAACTTTAGCTATGGCTACACCTTC.

There are a few counts of this clone. V is TRBV10-1 and J is TRBJ1-1; D is perhaps TRBD1 (6 bases). The germline V gene encodes CDR1 WNHNN and CDR2 SYGVQD (reference sequence). The ends were cut back, 6 bases at V and 5 bases at J, with 16 bases in the middle. This CDR3 is built from 14 residues. The CDR3 is CASSRNRVGTEAFF. The CDR3 DNA reads as TGCGCCAGCAGCCGTAACAGGGTCGGGACTGAAGCTTTCTTT.

The J gene is TRBJ2-6, the V gene TRBV28; D unclear. Germline V lookup: CDR1 MDHEN, CDR2 SYDVKM. V lost 6 bases and J lost 0, with 12 bases in between. The length of the CDR3 is 16 residues. CDR3 in DNA: TGTGCCAGCAGCCCATTGTCCTACTCTGGGGCCAACGTCCTGACTTTC. Its protein is CASSPLSYSGANVLTF.

The DNA for the CDR3 is TGTGCCATCAGTGACGGTACCTACGAGCAGTACGTC. Translation gives CAISDGTYEQYV. The chain is built from TRBV10-3 and TRBJ2-7, with no clear D. Germline loops: CDR1 ENHRY, CDR2 SYGVKD. The CDR3 length is 12 residues. Trimming shortened V by 3 bases and J by 2 bases, and 5 bases separated the two germline ends.

V is TRBV18 and J is TRBJ2-7; D is perhaps TRBD2 (6 bases). V was pared by 4 bases and J by 2 bases, with 12 bases between. The length of the CDR3 is 14 residues. Germline-derived CDR1 and CDR2 are KGHSH and LQKENI. The CDR3 sequence: CASSLGSSAYEQYF. The CDR3 DNA is TGTGCCAGCTCACTGGGGTCTAGCGCCTACGAGCAGTACTTC.

The chain couples TRBV28 to TRBJ1-1; D not resolved. The CDR3 runs to 12 residues. Germline V lookup: CDR1 MDHEN, CDR2 SYDVKM. Trimming shortened V by 2 bases and J by 6 bases, and 7 bases separated the two germline ends. CDR3 DNA sequence: TGTGCCAGCAGTTTACAGGAGGCTGAAGCTTTCTTT. This translates into CASSLQEAEAFF.

This clone occurred once. V usage is TRBV6-5 and J usage is TRBJ1-5; possibly TRBD1 for D (5 bases). This CDR3 is built from 13 residues. Germline lookup yields CDR1 MNHEY and CDR2 SVGAGI. V was cut by 2 bases and J by 7 bases, with 9 bases left in between. The CDR3 loop reads CASSYGRGQPQHF. The DNA of the CDR3 is TGTGCCAGCAGTTACGGGCGGGGGCAGCCCCAGCATTTT.

The V and J genes are TRBV11-2 and TRBJ2-7, with 8 bases that match TRBD1. Germline-derived CDR1 and CDR2 are SGHAT and FQNNGV. The V segment lost 5 bases and the J segment 5 bases; nucleotides outside the gene matches: 8. There are 14 residues in the CDR3. The CDR3 here is CASSEVARGHEQYV. The CDR3 DNA sequence: TGTGCCAGCAGCGAAGTTGCCAGGGGGCACGAGCAGTACGTC.

The chain combines TRBV19 with TRBJ1-5, with D uncertain. The CDR3 sequence is 15 residues long. Trimming took 3 bases from V and 0 from J, leaving 9 bases between them. Germline V gives CDR1 LNHDA, CDR2 SQIVND (reference sequence). The CDR3 loop is CASSITPYSNQPQHF. DNA of the CDR3: TGTGCCAGTAGTATTACCCCATATAGCAATCAGCCCCAGCATTTT.

The chain is built from TRBV29-1 and TRBJ2-3, with 7 bases matching TRBD2. CDR1 and CDR2 (germline): SQVTM, ANQGSEA. V shed 3 bases and J 5 bases; nucleotides not matched to a gene: 5. The CDR3 is 13 amino acids. The DNA of the CDR3 is TGCAGCGTTGATACTAGCGTAGAAGATACGCAGTATTTT. It codes for CSVDTSVEDTQYF.

This sequence joins TRBV28 and TRBJ1-1; a possible D gene is TRBD1 (5 bases). CDR1 MDHEN and CDR2 SYDVKM come from the germline V gene. The CDR3 contains 15 residues. V shed 5 bases and J shed 6 bases, with 19 bases lying between them. CDR3 DNA sequence: TGTGCCAGCAGTCGATACCCCCCTGGGGGGTCTGAAGCTTTCTTT. Its translation: CASSRYPPGGSEAFF.

The chain carries TRBV24-1 and TRBJ2-5; D might be TRBD1 (6 bases). Germline V gene lookup returns CDR1 KGHDR and CDR2 SFDVKD. Trimming left V 1 base short and J 3 bases short, with 11 bases between. The CDR3 covers 15 residues. CDR3 DNA sequence: TGTGCCACCAGTGATTTCGTGGGGGCCGAAGAGACCCAGTACTTC. It yields the protein CATSDFVGAEETQYF.

This clone has a single count. The gene calls are TRBV9 and TRBJ1-3; D gene ambiguous. V lost 4 bases and J lost 0, with 17 bases in between. This CDR3 comprises 17 residues. CDR1 SGDLS and CDR2 YYNGEE come from the germline V gene. The CDR3 coding sequence is TGTGCCAGCAGCAAAGGAGAGACGGCCCTCTCTGGAAACACCATATATTTT. Encoded protein: CASSKGETALSGNTIYF.

In DNA, the CDR3 is TGTGCCAGCAGTTACGACGGGGGGGGCTACAATGAGCAGTTCTTC. Its translation is CASSYDGGGYNEQFF. V and J are TRBV6-2 or TRBV6-3 and TRBJ2-1; the match to TRBD2 covers 8 bases. The CDR3 has 15 amino acids. J lost 3 bases, V lost 2 bases, and 3 bases had no gene match. From germline, CDR1 is MNHEY and CDR2 SVGEGT.

The table lists this clone with a count of one. The V call is TRBV3-1 (or the pseudogene TRBV3-2), the J call TRBJ2-5; D remains ambiguous. The CDR3 has 15 amino acids. Deletions cut 0 bases from V and 1 base from J, with 9 bases between. The V gene's germline CDR1 is LGHDT and CDR2 YNNKEL (reference sequence). This CDR3 reads CASSQDEVGQETQYF. CDR3 nucleotide sequence: TGTGCCAGCAGCCAAGATGAGGTGGGCCAAGAGACCCAGTACTTC.

The chain employs TRBV6-1 and TRBJ1-3, with 7 bases identical to TRBD1. The V gene end was trimmed by 3 bases and the J gene end by 5 bases; junction bases not matched to a gene: 7. There are 15 residues in the CDR3. Germline values: CDR1 MNHNS, CDR2 SASEGT. In nucleotides, the CDR3 is TGTGCCAGCAGTGATGGCGCAGGGGGAAGAAACACCATATATTTT. As protein: CASSDGAGGRNTIYF.

The chain combines TRBV27 with TRBJ2-7; 9 bases fit TRBD2. The CDR3 is 15 residues long. Looked up from germline, CDR1 is MNHEY and CDR2 is SMNVEV (reference sequence). The trim removed 4 bases at V and 3 bases at J, leaving 7 bases unmatched. CDR3 DNA: TGTGCCAGCAGTTCCCAGCGGGGGGCATACTACGAGCAGTACTTC. Its translation: CASSSQRGAYYEQYF.

This rearrangement joins TRBV5-6 to TRBJ1-1; TRBD1 agrees at 9 bases. The CDR3 runs to 14 residues. Germline V gene lookup returns CDR1 SGHDT and CDR2 YYEEEE. Losses at the gene ends were 7 bases for V and 9 bases for J; bases not matched to a gene: 13. The CDR3 DNA follows: TGTGCCAGCGGATACGGGACAGGGCATGTACAAGCTTTCTTT. This codes for CASGYGTGHVQAFF.

The chain employs TRBV7-6 and TRBJ2-2; 8 bases fit TRBD1. The CDR3 has 13 amino acids. Per germline, CDR1 SGHVS and CDR2 FNYEAQ. Germline trimming cut 5 bases from V and 7 bases from J; bases unmatched to any gene: 3. CDR3 bases: TGTGCCAGCAGCAGGGGGACAGGCGGGGAGCTGTTTTTT. Its translation is CASSRGTGGELFF.

The chain has TRBV7-2 and TRBJ2-5; 12 nucleotides align to TRBD2. CDR1 SGHTA and CDR2 FQGNSA come from the germline V gene. The CDR3 is made up of 16 amino acids. V lost 3 bases to trimming and J lost 1 base; unmatched junction nucleotides: 3. Here the CDR3 reads CASSFTGLAGQETQYF. The CDR3 coding sequence is TGTGCCAGCAGCTTTACGGGACTAGCGGGCCAAGAGACCCAGTACTTC.

This clone was counted between two and nine times. This chain uses TRBV4-3 with TRBJ2-1; 10 positions match TRBD2. Looked up from germline, CDR1 is LGHNA and CDR2 is YSLEER. The CDR3 spans 17 residues. Trimming cost V 0 bases and J 4 bases; bases outside gene matches: 6. The CDR3 is CASSQEGVAGGYNEQFF. In DNA form, the CDR3 reads TGCGCCAGCAGCCAAGAGGGAGTAGCGGGGGGATACAATGAGCAGTTCTTC.